A single sample is the source of the 11 T cell receptor beta chains below, sequenced in a study of CD8+ T cells in alopecia areata. RNA was isolated and reverse transcribed to cDNA, the sequencing template. The protocol was immunoSEQ multiplex PCR, while the TCRdb copy is restricted to in-frame clones and leaves out a portion. The table records 95,000 to 110,000 clones, approximately 58% of them present only once. Sequences were obtained from CD4+ T cells sorted from blood. All receptors derive from a human donor in good health.

This clone is a singleton in its sample. The chain links TRBV2 to TRBJ2-5, with 9 bases identical to TRBD1. Trimming at V came to 6 bases and at J to 6 bases, leaving 5 bases not matched to a gene. Per germline, CDR1 SNHLY and CDR2 FYNNEI. The CDR3 length is 13 residues. CDR3 coding DNA: TGTGCCAGCAGAGGACAGGGGTGGCAGACCCAGTACTTC. Protein sequence: CASRGQGWQTQYF. Supplemented by reference TRBV2 and TRBJ2-5, the full variable domain reads EPEVTQTPSHQVTQMGQEVILRCVPISNHLYFYWYRQILGQKVEFLVSFYNNEISEKSEIFDDQFSVERPDGSNFTLKIRSTKLEDSAMYFCASRGQGWQTQYFGPGTRLLVL.

The chain recombines TRBV29-1 with TRBJ2-5; D may be TRBD1 or TRBD2 (5 bases each). Trimming cost V 7 bases and J 5 bases, with 17 bases left between them. Germline V gene sequence: CDR1 SQVTM, CDR2 ANQGSEA. The CDR3 is 13 amino acids. The DNA for the CDR3 is TGCAGCGCTCGGCTACCCGGGGCTGAGACCCAGTACTTC. This sequence encodes CSARLPGAETQYF.

The chain joins TRBV2 to TRBJ2-5; 7 bases line up with TRBD1. Trimming removed 7 bases from V and 5 bases from J; junction bases left unmatched: 7. Per germline, CDR1 SNHLY and CDR2 FYNNEI. This CDR3 region has 13 residues. CDR3 in amino acids: CASTGQEGETQYF. In DNA, the CDR3 is TGTGCCAGCACCGGACAGGAAGGGGAGACCCAGTACTTC. The full variable domain, rest sourced from reference TRBV2 and TRBJ2-5, is EPEVTQTPSHQVTQMGQEVILRCVPISNHLYFYWYRQILGQKVEFLVSFYNNEISEKSEIFDDQFSVERPDGSNFTLKIRSTKLEDSAMYFCASTGQEGETQYFGPGTRLLVL.

The V and J genes are TRBV4-3 and TRBJ1-5; no reliable D call. Looked up from germline, CDR1 is LGHNA and CDR2 is YSLEER. The CDR3 spans 18 residues. Trimming removed 0 bases at V and 0 bases at J, with 15 bases between. The DNA of the CDR3 is TGCGCCAGCAGCCAAGATTTCGACCGCTTAGATAGCAATCAGCCCCAGCATTTT. Amino acid sequence: CASSQDFDRLDSNQPQHF.

The chain has TRBV29-1 and TRBJ1-2; D gene unclear. The CDR3 covers 12 residues. The germline CDR1 and CDR2 sequences are SQVTM and ANQGSEA. Trimming stripped 0 bases from V and 4 bases from J, with 6 bases between. DNA of the CDR3: TGCAGCGTTGAAGATACGGGCTATGGCTACACCTTC. Its translation is CSVEDTGYGYTF.

The V call is TRBV29-1, the J call TRBJ1-2; D is ambiguous. The V gene lost 4 bases and the J gene lost 8 bases, with 8 bases spanning the gap. The CDR3 extends over 10 amino acids. CDR1 is SQVTM, CDR2 ANQGSEA, per germline. This CDR3 is CSVGAEGYTF. As DNA, the CDR3 is TGCAGCGTTGGAGCGGAAGGCTACACCTTC.

The chain is built from TRBV5-1 and TRBJ2-1; D could derive from TRBD1 or TRBD2 (5 bases each). CDR3 length: 12 amino acids. V lost 6 bases and J lost 9, with 13 bases in between. Germline V gene data show CDR1 as SGHRS and CDR2 as YFSETQ. The CDR3 DNA sequence: TGCGCCAGCAAGGATAGAGGGACTGAGCAGTTCTTC. It translates to CASKDRGTEQFF.

The chain is built from TRBV29-1 and TRBJ1-1; D ambiguous. From germline, CDR1 is SQVTM and CDR2 ANQGSEA. The V and J ends lost 5 bases and 4 bases respectively, with 11 bases between them. The CDR3 is made up of 12 amino acids. The CDR3 bases are TGCAGCGTTATGGGGTTTAGCACTGAAGCTTTCTTT. Protein: CSVMGFSTEAFF.

This clone occurred a few times. The chain uses TRBV2 and TRBJ1-2; D not certain. The CDR3 contains 14 residues. Germline CDR1 and CDR2: SNHLY and FYNNEI. Deletions cut 6 bases from V and 0 bases from J, with 11 bases between. This chain's CDR3 is CASSESKANYGYTF. The CDR3 region has the DNA TGTGCCAGCAGCGAATCGAAAGCTAACTATGGCTACACCTTC.

The chain has TRBV23-1 and TRBJ1-5; no reliable D call. TRBV23-1 is an ORF; its function is uncertain. The CDR3 loop spans 14 amino acids. V was clipped by 2 bases and J by 0 bases, with 5 bases between them. The CDR3 region has the DNA TGCGCCAGCAGTCAAGAGTCTAGCAATCAGCCCCAGCATTTT. Its translation: CASSQESSNQPQHF.

Only a few counts were recorded for this clone. The chain couples TRBV29-1 to TRBJ1-1, with D unclear. The CDR3 loop spans 11 amino acids. V shed 4 bases and J shed 4 bases, with 7 bases lying between them. CDR1 and CDR2 (germline): SQVTM, ANQGSEA. This chain's CDR3 is CSVGRATEAFF. Written as DNA, the CDR3 is TGCAGCGTTGGGAGGGCCACTGAAGCTTTCTTT. Variable domain in full (rest from reference TRBV29-1 and TRBJ1-1): SAVISQKPSRDICQRGTSLTIQCQVDSQVTMMFWYRQQPGQSLTLIATANQGSEATYESGFVIDKFPISRPNLTFSTLTVSNMSPEDSSIYLCSVGRATEAFFGQGTRLTVV.